This T cell receptor beta chain was sequenced during a study of preoperative IRX-2 immunotherapy in early breast cancer. This clone was detected only once. Only in-frame clones appear in the TCRdb table, and some are missing; sequencing was by immunoSEQ multiplex PCR. The sample yields approximately 96,000 clones, roughly 88% seen once. The germline V gene encodes CDR1 GTSNPN and CDR2 SVGIG (reference sequence). The CDR3 spans 16 residues. V was pared by 2 bases and J by 6 bases, with 22 bases between. Noted treatment: preoperative locoregional IRX-2 cytokine immunotherapy. Patients received preoperative, locoregional IRX-2 cytokine immunotherapy in a phase Ib study.

The TCR originated in a human donor with breast cancer. The starting material was tumor tissue, obtained after IRX-2 immunotherapy. The chain recombines TRBV30 with TRBJ1-1; D is perhaps TRBD1 (6 bases). The CDR3 reads CAWSRALGGQVPEAFF. The DNA for the CDR3 is TGTGCCTGGAGTAGGGCCCTAGGGGGGCAGGTCCCTGAAGCTTTCTTT.